The 31 T cell receptor beta chains below come from one sample, sequenced in a study of cytomegalovirus exposure and HLA in healthy donors. 13 Jbeta primers and 60 Vbeta primers were used for the PCR. Data came from immunoSEQ multiplex PCR; TCRdb stores just in-frame clones and leaves some out. The table includes under 120,000 clones, roughly 69% detected once. The specimen was PBMCs. The origin of the receptors is a man aged 30 to 39 in good health and CMV-seropositive.

CDR3 protein: CASNFAAGGQETQYF. CDR3 in DNA: TGTGCCAGCAATTTCGCTGCGGGGGGGCAAGAGACCCAGTACTTC. V is TRBV6-6 and J is TRBJ2-5; 9 bases fit TRBD2. CDR1 and CDR2 from the germline V gene are MNHNY and SVGAGI (reference sequence). This CDR3 is built from 15 residues. The ends lost 7 bases at V and 2 bases at J; junction bases unmatched: 8.

The gene calls are TRBV19 and TRBJ1-1; D is possibly TRBD1 (5 bases). Trimming removed 3 bases from V and 1 base from J, with 9 bases in between. The germline CDR1 and CDR2 sequences are LNHDA and SQIVND (reference sequence). CDR3 length: 14 residues. DNA of the CDR3: TGTGCCAGTAGTATTGGGGGGGGGAACACTGAAGCTTTCTTT. Translated, it gives CASSIGGGNTEAFF.

V and J are TRBV6-5 and TRBJ1-6; perhaps TRBD1 as D (5 bases). The CDR3 is 15 amino acids. V dropped 4 bases and J dropped 7 bases, with 14 bases sitting between them. Germline CDR1 is MNHEY and CDR2 is SVGAGI. For the CDR3, the DNA is TGTGCCAGCAGTTCCAACTCCGGGGGGAATTCACCCCTCCACTTT. Encoded protein: CASSSNSGGNSPLHF.

This clone was counted between two and nine times. This chain uses TRBV5-6 with TRBJ2-5; 10 bases are a match to TRBD2. CDR3 size: 17 residues. Germline trimming cut 4 bases from V and 3 bases from J; bases unmatched to any gene: 12. Germline CDR1 reads SGHDT; CDR2 reads YYEEEE. CDR3 loop: CASSLIGVAGGKETQYF. CDR3 nucleotide sequence: TGTGCCAGCAGCCTAATTGGAGTAGCGGGGGGAAAAGAGACCCAGTACTTC.

The chain couples TRBV4-1 to TRBJ2-4; D may be TRBD1 (5 bases). V lost 1 base and J 0 bases, leaving 16 bases between the germline ends. The CDR3 runs 18 residues. CDR1 and CDR2 (germline): MGHRA, YSYEKL. CDR3 region: CASSQGSAKGLAKNIQYF. DNA of the CDR3: TGCGCCAGCAGCCAAGGAAGTGCGAAGGGGTTAGCCAAAAACATTCAGTACTTC.

This clone has a handful of counts. This rearrangement joins TRBV5-6 to TRBJ1-2; 7 bases agree with TRBD1. CDR3 length: 14 residues. V lost 4 bases and J lost 5; bases outside the gene matches: 8. Germline-derived CDR1 and CDR2 are SGHDT and YYEEEE. CDR3 sequence (DNA): TGTGCCAGCAGCCTGGGTAAGACAGGGTATGGCTACACCTTC. Translation gives CASSLGKTGYGYTF.

This chain uses TRBV2 with TRBJ1-2; D is uncertain. Trimming took off 6 bases at V and 4 bases at J, with 21 bases between the two ends. The CDR3 totals 16 residues. The V gene's germline CDR1 is SNHLY and CDR2 FYNNEI. The CDR3 protein is CASSSQTSRAGYGYTF. The DNA for the CDR3 is TGTGCCAGCAGCTCCCAAACGTCGCGGGCCGGCTATGGCTACACCTTC.

In nucleotides, the CDR3 is TGTGCCAGCAGTGACATACAGGGCTACGAGCAGTACTTC. Translating it yields CASSDIQGYEQYF. V is TRBV27 and J is TRBJ2-7, with D possibly TRBD1 on 6 matching bases. Trimming stripped 5 bases from V and 3 bases from J, with 11 bases between. This CDR3 has 13 amino acids. In germline, CDR1 is MNHEY, CDR2 SMNVEV (reference sequence).

The genes are TRBV14 and TRBJ1-1; no clear D gene. The CDR3 is 15 amino acids. V gave up 4 bases and J gave up 10 bases, with 22 bases separating them. In germline, CDR1 is SGHDN, CDR2 FVKESK. CDR3 DNA sequence: TGTGCCAGCAGCCCCTACGTTGTGGCCCCCGAGGGAGCTTTCTTT. Protein product: CASSPYVVAPEGAFF.

The CDR3 sequence: CASSRGQDYEQYF. The DNA for the CDR3 is TGTGCCAGCAGTAGGGGACAGGACTACGAGCAGTACTTC. This chain links TRBV7-9 with TRBJ2-7; 8 nucleotides agree with TRBD1. Germline CDR1 SEHNR, CDR2 FQNEAQ (reference sequence). J gave up 3 bases and V 6 bases, and 4 bases lay outside the gene matches. CDR3 length: 13 residues.

This clone was seen only once. The rearrangement links TRBV6-1 to TRBJ2-3; D is unresolved. CDR1 and CDR2 (germline): MNHNS, SASEGT. CDR3 length: 15 residues. V lost 0 bases and J 1 base, leaving 8 bases between the germline ends. The CDR3: CASSEARSRTDTQYF. The CDR3 DNA sequence: TGTGCCAGCAGTGAAGCCAGATCCCGCACAGATACGCAGTATTTT.

This rearrangement joins TRBV7-8 to TRBJ2-1; 13 nucleotides align to TRBD2. Per germline, CDR1 SGHVS and CDR2 FQNEAQ. Trimming at V came to 3 bases and at J to 4 bases, leaving 18 bases not matched to a gene. CDR3 size: 21 residues. This chain's CDR3 is CASSFLLYRKSTSGGYNEQFF. DNA of the CDR3: TGTGCCAGCAGCTTCCTCCTTTACCGAAAATCGACTAGCGGGGGGTACAATGAGCAGTTCTTC.

The chain has TRBV11-2 and TRBJ1-3; no definite D call. V lost 0 bases to trimming and J lost 5 bases, with 5 bases between them. In germline, CDR1 is SGHAT, CDR2 FQNNGV. The CDR3 has 13 amino acids. CDR3 protein: CASSLDQRNTIYF. The CDR3 DNA reads as TGTGCCAGCAGCTTAGACCAGAGAAACACCATATATTTT.

The chain joins TRBV11-2 to TRBJ2-5; possibly TRBD1 for D (6 bases). The V gene lost 0 bases and the J gene lost 6 bases, with 17 bases spanning the gap. This CDR3 has 16 amino acids. From germline, CDR1 is SGHAT and CDR2 FQNNGV. The CDR3 DNA reads as TGTGCCAGCAGCTTAGATGGGGGCGTGGGTTCGAAGACCCAGTACTTC. Its protein is CASSLDGGVGSKTQYF.

This clone was counted a single time. J is TRBJ2-2 and V is TRBV5-4; D gene uncertain. Trimming took 4 bases from V and 5 from J, leaving 9 bases between them. Germline CDR1 is SGHNT and CDR2 is YYREEE (reference sequence). The CDR3 spans 13 residues. This CDR3 is CASSPKRTGELFF. The CDR3 nucleotides are TGTGCCAGCAGCCCTAAGCGTACCGGGGAGCTGTTTTTT.

The chain joins TRBV2 to TRBJ2-1, with D possibly being TRBD1 (5 bases). Germline V CDR1 and CDR2: SNHLY, FYNNEI. This CDR3 spans 17 amino acids. V was shortened by 2 bases and J by 0 bases, with 14 bases between the two germline ends. CDR3 sequence (DNA): TGTGCCAGCAGTGAATATAGGACAACCCCCTCCTACAATGAGCAGTTCTTC. Translation gives CASSEYRTTPSYNEQFF.

The genes are TRBV14 and TRBJ2-1; 10 bases match TRBD2. The ends lost 4 bases at V and 7 bases at J; junction bases unmatched: 13. The CDR3 has 17 amino acids. CDR1 is SGHDN and CDR2 is FVKESK in the germline V gene. The CDR3 is CASSPSIFGLAENEQFF. The CDR3 nucleotides are TGTGCCAGCAGCCCTTCGATATTCGGACTAGCGGAAAATGAGCAGTTCTTC.

The chain employs TRBV6-5 and TRBJ1-4; D call uncertain. CDR3 size: 15 residues. Germline CDR1 MNHEY, CDR2 SVGAGI. Between the trimmed V and J ends, which lost 3 bases and 2 bases, there was a span of 10 bases. CDR3 region: CASSYDGITNEKLFF. CDR3 sequence (DNA): TGTGCCAGCAGTTATGACGGGATCACTAATGAAAAACTGTTTTTT.

This chain links TRBV28 with TRBJ1-5; 8 nucleotides match TRBD1. The V and J ends lost 4 bases and 0 bases, in that order; junction bases with no gene match: 2. CDR1 and CDR2 (germline): MDHEN, SYDVKM. This CDR3 comprises 15 residues. The CDR3 loop reads CASSSGGLSNQPQHF. The CDR3 bases are TGTGCCAGCAGTTCAGGGGGCCTTAGCAATCAGCCCCAGCATTTT.

This clone was counted a few times. J is TRBJ2-7 and V is TRBV4-1; unclear D gene. The V gene's germline CDR1 is MGHRA and CDR2 YSYEKL. This CDR3 spans 13 amino acids. V lost 0 bases and J lost 3, with 6 bases in between. The DNA of the CDR3 is TGCGCCAGCAGCCAAGATTACTACTACGAGCAGTACTTC. It specifies CASSQDYYYEQYF.

This clone was seen a few times. The chain joins TRBV2 to TRBJ2-7; D is ambiguous. Germline V CDR1 and CDR2: SNHLY, FYNNEI. CDR3 length: 12 residues. CDR3: CFKQKAAYEQYF. The CDR3 DNA follows: TGTTTCAAGCAGAAGGCGGCATACGAGCAGTACTTC. Combining the CDR3 with reference TRBV2 and TRBJ2-7 gives the whole variable domain EPEVTQTPSHQVTQMGQEVILRCVPISNHLYFYWYRQILGQKVEFLVSFYNNEISEKSEIFDDQFSVERPDGSNFTLKIRSTKLEDSAMYFCFKQKAAYEQYFGPGTRLTVT.

The chain employs TRBV15 and TRBJ2-2; 8 bases fit TRBD2. The CDR3 runs to 15 residues. Germline values: CDR1 LNHNV, CDR2 YYDKDF (reference sequence). The V gene end was trimmed by 1 base and the J gene end by 6 bases; junction bases not matched to a gene: 4. This chain's CDR3 is CATSRVLGLAGELFF. The CDR3 DNA reads as TGTGCCACCAGCAGAGTCCTGGGACTAGCCGGGGAGCTGTTTTTT. The full variable domain, completed using reference TRBV15 and TRBJ2-2, is DAMVIQNPRYQVTQFGKPVTLSCSQTLNHNVMYWYQQKSSQAPKLLFHYYDKDFNNEADTPDNFQSRRPNTSFCFLDIRSPGLGDTAMYLCATSRVLGLAGELFFGEGSRLTVL.

The rearrangement uses TRBV6-5 and TRBJ1-4, with 7 bases that match TRBD1. Looked up from germline, CDR1 is MNHEY and CDR2 is SVGAGI. Trimming removed 5 bases from V and 5 bases from J; junction bases left unmatched: 5. CDR3 length: 14 amino acids. CDR3 bases: TGTGCCAGCAGTCGAAAACAGGGGAATGAAAAACTGTTTTTT. Translated: CASSRKQGNEKLFF.

The table lists this clone with a count of one. The gene calls are TRBV7-9 and TRBJ2-3; 8 bases are shared with TRBD2. CDR3 size: 16 residues. Germline trimming cut 5 bases from V and 1 base from J; bases unmatched to any gene: 8. Germline values: CDR1 SEHNR, CDR2 FQNEAQ (reference sequence). CDR3 coding DNA: TGTGCCAGCAGCATCCGGGGTAGCGGGGGCACAGATACGCAGTATTTT. It encodes CASSIRGSGGTDTQYF.

The V call is TRBV5-1, the J call TRBJ2-7, with TRBD2 matching over 11 bases. Trimming took 5 bases from V and 2 from J; bases not matched to a gene: 3. The CDR3 loop spans 14 amino acids. From germline, CDR1 is SGHRS and CDR2 YFSETQ. The DNA for the CDR3 is TGCGCCAGCAGGCTAGCGGGGGGACCCTACGAGCAGTACTTC. This gives the protein CASRLAGGPYEQYF.

This clone turned up a few times. The chain joins TRBV7-9 to TRBJ1-6, with a tentative D call TRBD1 (5 bases). Germline V gene sequence: CDR1 SEHNR, CDR2 FQNEAQ (reference sequence). The CDR3 is 19 residues long. V lost 1 base to trimming and J lost 4 bases, with 20 bases between them. CDR3 loop: CASSLEPGEDLPYNSPLHF. Here the CDR3 DNA reads TGTGCCAGCAGCTTAGAGCCGGGGGAGGACCTTCCTTATAATTCACCCCTCCACTTT.

This rearrangement joins TRBV19 to TRBJ1-4; 8 bases are shared with TRBD1. This CDR3 spans 14 amino acids. J lost 7 bases, V lost 3 bases, and 4 bases had no gene match. The germline V gene has CDR1 LNHDA and CDR2 SQIVND (reference sequence). The CDR3 loop reads CASSMGTGPEKLFF. The CDR3 DNA follows: TGTGCCAGTAGTATGGGGACAGGCCCTGAAAAACTGTTTTTT.

Notes on this clone: Other DNA sequences in the same sample also yield this CDR3. This chain uses TRBV18 with TRBJ1-2; possible D gene TRBD1, 5 bases. This CDR3 region has 14 residues. Germline V CDR1 and CDR2: KGHSH, LQKENI. V lost 1 base and J lost 4, with 10 bases in between. CDR3 in DNA: TGTGCCAGCTCACCACTTCAGGGAGGCTATGGCTACACCTTC. Protein sequence: CASSPLQGGYGYTF.

V is TRBV23-1 and J is TRBJ2-5; weak D call: TRBD2 (6 bases). TRBV23-1 is placed among ORFs of uncertain function. Deletions cut 3 bases from V and 0 bases from J, with 11 bases between. The length of the CDR3 is 15 residues. The CDR3 DNA follows: TGCGCCAGCAGTCATCGTCGGGAGAACCAAGAGACCCAGTACTTC. This encodes CASSHRRENQETQYF.

This clone was seen a few times. The chain has TRBV11-2 and TRBJ1-3; D uncertain. CDR1 SGHAT and CDR2 FQNNGV come from the germline V gene. The CDR3 length is 14 residues. Trimming cost V 4 bases and J 2 bases, with 9 bases left between them. The CDR3, as DNA: TGTGCCAGCAGCTCCCGGTTGGCTGGAAACACCATATATTTT. Encoded protein: CASSSRLAGNTIYF.

V and J are TRBV7-8 and TRBJ2-1; D gene unclear. Germline CDR1 and CDR2: SGHVS and FQNEAQ. CDR3 length: 15 amino acids. Between the trimmed V and J ends, which lost 4 bases and 0 bases, there was a span of 10 bases. The CDR3 region is CASSSSMSSYNEQFF. The CDR3, as DNA: TGTGCCAGCAGCTCTTCAATGAGCTCCTACAATGAGCAGTTCTTC.